This is a list of T cell receptor beta chains from one sample in a study of cytomegalovirus exposure and HLA in healthy donors. Some clones are missing from TCRdb's copy, which holds only in-frame ones; the method was immunoSEQ multiplex PCR. The sample lists approximately 120,000 clones, 77% occurring once. Sequencing used PBMCs. The receptor set was obtained from a woman aged 40 to 49 in good health and CMV-seropositive. Each CDR3 is given without its conserved first and last residue. Each record gives: clone size, CDR3 length, V gene, J gene, CDR3 protein. Size values are once, few and many counts, or a class for expanded clones, and some rows have none.

abundance: .
len: 11
v_gene: TRBV5-1
j_gene: TRBJ2-1
CDR3aa: ASSSGTGGDRF

abundance: .
len: 14
v_gene: TRBV27
j_gene: TRBJ2-1
CDR3aa: ASSLLAGFSYNEQF

abundance: .
len: 16
v_gene: TRBV30
j_gene: TRBJ2-5
CDR3aa: AWSELGGRALLQETQY

abundance: .
len: 13
v_gene: TRBV2
j_gene: TRBJ1-4
CDR3aa: ASRRDIGPNEKLF

abundance: .
len: 13
v_gene: TRBV28
j_gene: TRBJ2-1
CDR3aa: ASSTDRVGDNEQF

abundance: many
len: 14
v_gene: TRBV5-8
j_gene: TRBJ2-2
CDR3aa: ASSLYEGDNTGELF

abundance: .
len: 11
v_gene: TRBV7-2
j_gene: TRBJ2-1
CDR3aa: ASSLDRSDEQF

abundance: .
len: 12
v_gene: TRBV28
j_gene: TRBJ1-1
CDR3aa: ASRVRRMNTEAF

abundance: .
len: 15
v_gene: TRBV7-3
j_gene: TRBJ2-2
CDR3aa: ASSLKLEGLNTGELF

abundance: .
len: 13
v_gene: TRBV29-1
j_gene: TRBJ1-2
CDR3aa: SVEGGRDSGDGYT

abundance: .
len: 14
v_gene: TRBV6-5
j_gene: TRBJ2-7
CDR3aa: ASSSNRGLIVYEQY

abundance: .
len: 13
v_gene: TRBV7-9
j_gene: TRBJ2-2
CDR3aa: ASSSWDRETGELF

abundance: once
len: 13
v_gene: TRBV5-6
j_gene: TRBJ2-7
CDR3aa: ASSLGTGYSYEQY

abundance: few
len: 11
v_gene: TRBV29-1
j_gene: TRBJ2-5
CDR3aa: SVGGGMGETQY